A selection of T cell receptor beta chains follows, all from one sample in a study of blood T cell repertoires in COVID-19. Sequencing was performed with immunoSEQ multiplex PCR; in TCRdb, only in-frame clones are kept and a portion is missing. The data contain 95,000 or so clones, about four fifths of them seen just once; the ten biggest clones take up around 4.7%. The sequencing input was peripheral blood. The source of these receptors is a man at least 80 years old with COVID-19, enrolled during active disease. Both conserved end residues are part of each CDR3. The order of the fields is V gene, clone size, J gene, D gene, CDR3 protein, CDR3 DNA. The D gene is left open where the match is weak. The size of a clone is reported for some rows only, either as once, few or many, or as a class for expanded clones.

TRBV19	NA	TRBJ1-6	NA	CASSLGQTNSPLHF	TGTGCCAGTAGTCTCGGACAGACTAATTCACCCCTCCACTTT
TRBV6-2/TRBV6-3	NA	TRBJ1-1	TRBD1	CASSLAPTGSEAFF	TGTGCCAGCAGTTTGGCGCCGACAGGGTCTGAAGCTTTCTTT
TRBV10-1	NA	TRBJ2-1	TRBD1	CASSASRDRGRDEQFF	TGCGCCAGCAGCGCCAGTCGGGACAGGGGGCGCGATGAGCAGTTCTTC
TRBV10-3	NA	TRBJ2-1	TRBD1	CAIANRGMDNEQFF	TGTGCCATCGCAAACAGGGGGATGGACAATGAGCAGTTCTTC
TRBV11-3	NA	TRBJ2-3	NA	CASSLGGPSGTDTQYF	TGTGCCAGCAGCTTAGGGGGGCCCTCGGGCACAGATACGCAGTATTTT
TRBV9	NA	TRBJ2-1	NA	CASSARDSRDEQFF	TGTGCCAGCAGCGCGCGGGACAGTAGGGATGAGCAGTTCTTC
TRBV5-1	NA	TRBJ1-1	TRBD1	CASSLATGGNTEAFF	TGCGCCAGCAGCTTGGCGACAGGGGGGAACACTGAAGCTTTCTTT
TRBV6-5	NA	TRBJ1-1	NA	CATRRGGPLDTEAFF	TGTGCCACCAGAAGGGGGGGGCCGTTGGACACTGAAGCTTTCTTT
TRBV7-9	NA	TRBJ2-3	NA	CASSLAPQGPTDTQYF	TGTGCCAGCAGCTTAGCCCCCCAGGGTCCCACAGATACGCAGTATTTT
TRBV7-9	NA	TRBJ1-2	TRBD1	CASSLKSGTGDYGYTF	TGTGCCAGCAGCCTTAAATCCGGGACAGGGGATTATGGCTACACCTTC
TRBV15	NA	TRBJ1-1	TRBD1	CATSRATGGQTEAFF	TGTGCCACCAGCAGAGCCACAGGGGGCCAAACTGAAGCTTTCTTT
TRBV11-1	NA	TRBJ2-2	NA	CAKELGMTGELFF	TGTGCCAAAGAACTAGGAATGACCGGGGAGCTGTTTTTT
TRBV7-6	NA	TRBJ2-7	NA	CASSLARQGTYEQYF	TGTGCCAGCAGCTTAGCCCGGCAGGGCACCTACGAGCAGTACTTC
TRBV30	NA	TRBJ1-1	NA	CAWREWWNTEAFF	TGTGCCTGGAGGGAGTGGTGGAACACTGAAGCTTTCTTT
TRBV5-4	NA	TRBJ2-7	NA	CASSLDRAHSYEQYF	TGTGCCAGCAGCTTGGACAGGGCCCACTCCTACGAGCAGTACTTC
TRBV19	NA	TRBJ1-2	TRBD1	CASSTGTGNYGYTF	TGTGCCAGTAGTACCGGGACAGGCAACTATGGCTACACCTTC
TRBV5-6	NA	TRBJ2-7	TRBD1	CASSGRTGSYEQYF	TGTGCCAGCAGCGGAAGGACAGGATCCTACGAGCAGTACTTC
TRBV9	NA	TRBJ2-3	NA	CASSVSGDTQYF	TGTGCCAGCAGCGTTTCCGGGGATACGCAGTATTTT
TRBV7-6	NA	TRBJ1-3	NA	CASSSRGTLSGNTIYF	TGTGCCAGCAGCTCCCGCGGGACCCTCTCTGGAAACACCATATATTTT
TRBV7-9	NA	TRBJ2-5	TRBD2	CASSLSGEETQYF	TGTGCCAGCAGCTTAAGCGGGGAGGAGACCCAGTACTTC
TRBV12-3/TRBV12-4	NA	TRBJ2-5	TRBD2	CASSLTSVKTQYF	TGTGCCAGCAGTTTGACTAGCGTAAAGACCCAGTACTTC
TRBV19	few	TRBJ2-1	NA	CASSIAQNNEQFF	TGTGCCAGTAGTATCGCCCAGAACAATGAGCAGTTCTTC
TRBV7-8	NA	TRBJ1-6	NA	CASSSGRNSPLHF	TGTGCCAGCAGCTCTGGTCGGAATTCACCCCTCCACTTT
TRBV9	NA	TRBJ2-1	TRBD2	CASSVALVTSGSLGYNEQFF	TGTGCCAGCAGCGTAGCCCTCGTTACTAGCGGGAGCCTAGGGTACAATGAGCAGTTCTTC
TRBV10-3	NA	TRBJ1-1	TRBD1	CAISEISGTGDTEAFF	TGTGCCATCAGTGAAATCTCCGGGACAGGGGACACTGAAGCTTTCTTT
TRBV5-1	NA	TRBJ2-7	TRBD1	CASSFTGTGWNEQYF	TGCGCCAGCAGCTTTACCGGGACAGGATGGAACGAGCAGTACTTC